Shown below are 29 T cell receptor beta chains from a single sample sequenced in a study of blood T cell repertoires in COVID-19 (dated by TCRdb to the early 2020s). Receptors were amplified or captured by the immunoSEQ multiplex PCR assay. In TCRdb, the immuneACCESS table is reduced to in-frame sequences with V and J assigned. These tables do not hold every clone; where another copy was compared, an unresolved V gene accounts for under half, and the others remain unexplained. The sample profile shows hundreds of thousands of clones; about nine tenths of them were found once. Approximately 5.5% of the sample is in the top ten clones. The sequenced sample was PBMCs or T cells enriched from blood (not recorded which). The receptor set was obtained from a man aged 55 to 70 who had recovered from COVID-19.

The rearrangement uses TRBV5-1 and TRBJ2-3, with D tentatively TRBD2 (6 bases). In germline, CDR1 is SGHRS, CDR2 YFSETQ. The CDR3 has 14 residues. Between the trimmed V and J ends, which lost 0 bases and 3 bases, there was a span of 8 bases. As DNA, the CDR3 is TGCGCCAGCAGCTTGGGTGGGAGGACAGATACGCAGTATTTT. Its translation is CASSLGGRTDTQYF.

V and J are TRBV7-3 and TRBJ2-5, with 7 bases that match TRBD2. CDR1 is SGHTA and CDR2 is FQGTGA in the germline V gene. The CDR3 is 13 residues long. The V and J ends lost 5 bases and 2 bases, in that order; junction bases with no gene match: 2. The CDR3 region is CASSASGQETQYF. Here the CDR3 DNA reads TGTGCCAGCAGCGCTAGCGGACAAGAGACCCAGTACTTC.

The J gene is TRBJ1-4, the V gene TRBV3-1 (or the pseudogene TRBV3-2); perhaps TRBD1 as D (5 bases). CDR1 is LGHDT and CDR2 is YNNKEL in the germline V gene (reference sequence). Trimming removed 5 bases from V and 3 bases from J, with 10 bases in between. The CDR3 loop spans 14 amino acids. CDR3 sequence (DNA): TGTGCCAGCAGCGTTAGGGGTGCTAATGAAAAACTGTTTTTT. This translates into CASSVRGANEKLFF.

The V and J genes are TRBV9 and TRBJ2-5; 8 bases map to TRBD2. Trimming removed 2 bases from V and 0 bases from J; junction bases left unmatched: 6. There are 16 residues in the CDR3. Germline V gene lookup returns CDR1 SGDLS and CDR2 YYNGEE. The CDR3 DNA sequence: TGTGCCAGCAGCGTTTCGTCACTAGCGGACCAAGAGACCCAGTACTTC. Its translation: CASSVSSLADQETQYF.

The rearrangement joins TRBV5-1 to TRBJ2-1; D gene uncertain. Germline loops: CDR1 SGHRS, CDR2 YFSETQ. This CDR3 spans 14 amino acids. Trimming cost V 4 bases and J 1 base, with 9 bases left between them. CDR3 in amino acids: CASSPGQSYNEQFF. The CDR3 nucleotides are TGCGCCAGCAGCCCTGGGCAGTCCTACAATGAGCAGTTCTTC.

This clone was counted between two and nine times. The chain combines TRBV27 with TRBJ1-4; D unresolved. Deletions cut 4 bases from V and 8 bases from J, with 17 bases between. The germline CDR1 and CDR2 sequences are MNHEY and SMNVEV (reference sequence). This CDR3 comprises 15 residues. The CDR3 spells CASSYDMRRGEKLFF. The CDR3 DNA reads as TGTGCCAGCAGTTACGATATGAGACGGGGAGAAAAACTGTTTTTT.

The V gene is TRBV19, the J gene TRBJ2-2; 7 bases are shared with TRBD2. Unmatched junction bases numbered 4, after V lost 4 bases and J lost 2 bases. The germline CDR1 and CDR2 sequences are LNHDA and SQIVND (reference sequence). This CDR3 has 15 amino acids. The CDR3 here is CASSSGSVNTGELFF. The DNA of the CDR3 is TGTGCCAGTAGTAGCGGGAGCGTTAACACCGGGGAGCTGTTTTTT.

Comments on this clone: Other nucleotide sequences from this sample produce the same CDR3. The V call is TRBV27, the J call TRBJ2-7, with D perhaps matching TRBD2 (6 bases). The V gene lost 6 bases and the J gene lost 1 base, with 7 bases spanning the gap. This CDR3 has 12 residues. CDR1 and CDR2 from the germline V gene are MNHEY and SMNVEV (reference sequence). CDR3 DNA: TGTGCCAGCAGGGGGGGATCCTACGAGCAGTACTTC. This encodes CASRGGSYEQYF.

The chain has TRBV28 and TRBJ2-7; TRBD2 might be the D (6 bases). The germline V gene encodes CDR1 MDHEN and CDR2 SYDVKM. Trimming pared 8 bases from V and 0 bases from J, leaving 14 bases between. The CDR3 length is 14 residues. The CDR3 is CASRISGSSYEQYF. The DNA for the CDR3 is TGTGCCAGCCGAATTAGCGGTAGCTCCTACGAGCAGTACTTC.

V is TRBV10-3 and J is TRBJ1-3; D is unclear. V lost 6 bases to trimming and J lost 7 bases, with 7 bases between them. CDR1 ENHRY and CDR2 SYGVKD come from the germline V gene. This CDR3 region has 11 residues. In DNA form, the CDR3 reads TGTGCCATCAGCCCCGGGAACACCATATATTTT. This codes for CAISPGNTIYF.

The chain combines TRBV2 with TRBJ1-3; TRBD1 is a possible D gene (6 bases). V was cut by 10 bases and J by 0 bases, with 16 bases left in between. Germline-derived CDR1 and CDR2 are SNHLY and FYNNEI. The CDR3 spans 15 residues. Written as DNA, the CDR3 is TGTGCCACTCACAGGGACATCGGCTCTGGAAACACCATATATTTT. Protein product: CATHRDIGSGNTIYF.

CDR3 loop: CASSLTSGANVLTF. In DNA form, the CDR3 reads TGTGCCAGCAGCTTAACTAGCGGGGCCAACGTCCTGACTTTC. The V call is TRBV7-9, the J call TRBJ2-6, with D perhaps matching TRBD2 (6 bases). Trimming removed 2 bases at V and 4 bases at J, with 6 bases between. The germline CDR1 and CDR2 sequences are SEHNR and FQNEAQ (reference sequence). This CDR3 has 14 amino acids.

The CDR3 sequence is CASSLEGPVVNTEAFF. Here the CDR3 DNA reads TGTGCCAGCAGCTTGGAGGGGCCGGTCGTGAACACTGAAGCTTTCTTT. The gene calls are TRBV5-5 and TRBJ1-1, with D possibly matching TRBD1 (5 bases). V lost 0 bases and J lost 0, with 12 bases in between. Germline V gene data show CDR1 as SGHKS and CDR2 as YYEKEE (reference sequence). This CDR3 is built from 16 residues.

This chain connects TRBV19 to TRBJ2-1, with 9 positions matching TRBD2. V gave up 3 bases and J gave up 9 bases; unmatched junction bases: 6. The CDR3 extends over 14 amino acids. The germline CDR1 and CDR2 sequences are LNHDA and SQIVND (reference sequence). The CDR3 loop is CASSISGRLGEQFF. The CDR3, as DNA: TGTGCCAGTAGTATCAGCGGGAGGTTGGGTGAGCAGTTCTTC.

The chain recombines TRBV6-4 with TRBJ1-1; TRBD1 matches at 12 bases. V was pared by 3 bases and J by 4 bases, with 9 bases of the junction left unmatched. CDR3 length equals 17 residues. Germline assignment: CDR1 MRHNA and CDR2 SNTAGT. This CDR3 is CASSERAGTGGRTEAFF. The CDR3 region has the DNA TGTGCCAGCAGTGAGAGGGCCGGGACAGGGGGCCGCACTGAAGCTTTCTTT.

This rearrangement joins TRBV11-2 to TRBJ2-1, with 8 bases aligning to TRBD2. V shed 4 bases and J 0 bases; nucleotides not matched to a gene: 5. This CDR3 is built from 16 residues. Germline V gene sequence: CDR1 SGHAT, CDR2 FQNNGV. The CDR3: CASSSPGTSSYNEQFF. In nucleotides, the CDR3 is TGTGCCAGCAGCTCCCCCGGGACTAGCTCCTACAATGAGCAGTTCTTC.

This clone was seen once. The chain combines TRBV5-1 with TRBJ2-7, with TRBD1 as a possible D gene (5 bases). Between the trimmed V and J ends, which lost 0 bases and 3 bases, there was a span of 16 bases. Germline values: CDR1 SGHRS, CDR2 YFSETQ. The CDR3 length is 16 residues. The CDR3 nucleotides are TGCGCCAGCAGCTTGGGGCAGGGTTCCTACCGCTACGAGCAGTACTTC. This gives the protein CASSLGQGSYRYEQYF.

The chain uses TRBV28 and TRBJ1-2; D is perhaps TRBD1 (5 bases). This CDR3 comprises 14 residues. Germline V gives CDR1 MDHEN, CDR2 SYDVKM. Trimming removed 2 bases at V and 7 bases at J, with 14 bases between. The CDR3: CASSLGGLTPGYTF. CDR3 nucleotide sequence: TGTGCCAGCAGTTTAGGGGGGTTAACTCCTGGCTACACCTTC.

The CDR3 loop is CASRGTGGRAQHF. The CDR3 DNA is TGTGCCAGTAGAGGGACAGGGGGTAGGGCCCAGCATTTT. The chain recombines TRBV19 with TRBJ1-5; 11 nucleotides align to TRBD1. Germline CDR1 and CDR2: LNHDA and SQIVND (reference sequence). There are 13 residues in the CDR3. Unmatched junction bases numbered 6, after V lost 6 bases and J lost 11 bases.

CDR3 in amino acids: CASSLERLAGDRSYNEQFF. In DNA form, the CDR3 reads TGTGCCAGCAGCTTGGAGAGACTAGCGGGAGACCGGTCCTACAATGAGCAGTTCTTC. The chain couples TRBV5-4 to TRBJ2-1, with TRBD2 matching over 12 bases. The CDR3 covers 19 residues. The trim removed 0 bases at V and 1 base at J, leaving 8 bases unmatched. Germline V gene lookup returns CDR1 SGHNT and CDR2 YYREEE (reference sequence).

This chain joins TRBV7-3 and TRBJ2-1; 10 bases match TRBD1. After removal of 5 bases from V and 5 bases from J, the junction contained 18 bases not matched to a gene. The CDR3 has 19 residues. Per germline, CDR1 SGHTA and CDR2 FQGTGA. The CDR3 sequence: CASSPTALPGQGRNNEQFF. The CDR3 nucleotides are TGTGCCAGCAGCCCGACCGCGCTGCCGGGACAGGGGAGAAACAATGAGCAGTTCTTC.

This chain links TRBV5-1 with TRBJ2-3, with 7 bases identical to TRBD2. The CDR3 is 17 amino acids. With 4 bases clipped from V and 1 base from J, the junction kept 12 bases outside the gene matches. Germline V gives CDR1 SGHRS, CDR2 YFSETQ. The CDR3 nucleotides read TGCGCCAGCAGCCTTGCGGTAAGGGGAGGGGGCACAGATACGCAGTATTTT. It yields the protein CASSLAVRGGGTDTQYF.

The chain links TRBV9 to TRBJ2-1, with D possibly TRBD1 on 6 matching bases. V was trimmed by 3 bases and J by 8 bases, leaving 18 bases between them. The CDR3 has 15 amino acids. Germline V gene sequence: CDR1 SGDLS, CDR2 YYNGEE. This chain's CDR3 is CASSGFGQLGYEQFF. CDR3 bases: TGTGCCAGCAGCGGATTCGGACAGCTTGGGTATGAGCAGTTCTTC. The variable domain in full, with the rest retrieved from reference TRBV9 and TRBJ2-1, is DSGVTQTPKHLITATGQRVTLRCSPRSGDLSVYWYQQSLDQGLQFLIQYYNGEERAKGNILERFSAQQFPDLHSELNLSSLELGDSALYFCASSGFGQLGYEQFFGPGTRLTVL.

The CDR3: CASSLARDRDTEAFF. CDR3 in DNA: TGTGCCAGCAGTTTGGCCCGTGACAGGGACACTGAAGCTTTCTTT. This sequence joins TRBV28 and TRBJ1-1; 7 nucleotides line up with TRBD1. This CDR3 spans 15 amino acids. Germline assignment: CDR1 MDHEN and CDR2 SYDVKM. J lost 3 bases, V lost 3 bases, and 7 bases had no gene match.

The chain employs TRBV2 and TRBJ2-7; D possibly corresponds to TRBD1 (5 bases). With 1 base removed from V and 2 bases from J, the gap between germline ends came to 12 bases. Germline-derived CDR1 and CDR2 are SNHLY and FYNNEI. This CDR3 is built from 15 residues. The CDR3 region is CASSEGPTVPYEQYF. The CDR3 coding sequence is TGTGCCAGCAGTGAAGGCCCGACAGTTCCCTACGAGCAGTACTTC.

This chain uses TRBV9 with TRBJ2-5; D is possibly TRBD1 (6 bases). Trimming took 0 bases from V and 5 from J, leaving 11 bases between them. This CDR3 is 14 amino acids long. Germline CDR1 SGDLS, CDR2 YYNGEE. The CDR3 sequence is CASSVEWGLETQYF. CDR3 DNA: TGTGCCAGCAGCGTAGAGTGGGGGCTCGAGACCCAGTACTTC. The whole variable domain, remainder taken from reference TRBV9 and TRBJ2-5, is DSGVTQTPKHLITATGQRVTLRCSPRSGDLSVYWYQQSLDQGLQFLIQYYNGEERAKGNILERFSAQQFPDLHSELNLSSLELGDSALYFCASSVEWGLETQYFGPGTRLLVL.

The chain carries TRBV7-6 and TRBJ1-5; D remains unclear. The CDR3 covers 20 residues. Germline CDR1 SGHVS, CDR2 FNYEAQ. V gave up 2 bases and J gave up 0 bases, with 23 bases separating them. The chain's CDR3 is CASSLRGGGPGLYSNQPQHF. The CDR3 nucleotides read TGTGCCAGCAGCTTACGGGGTGGCGGTCCAGGTTTATATAGCAATCAGCCCCAGCATTTT.

The gene calls are TRBV27 and TRBJ2-7, with TRBD1 as a possible D gene (5 bases). V lost 5 bases and J 3 bases, leaving 14 bases between the germline ends. There are 14 residues in the CDR3. Germline V lookup: CDR1 MNHEY, CDR2 SMNVEV (reference sequence). CDR3 sequence: CASSPAGRGYEQYF. The CDR3, as DNA: TGTGCCAGCAGTCCCGCTGGTAGGGGCTACGAGCAGTACTTC.

CDR3 loop: CASSLFGGRVYNEQFF. The CDR3 nucleotides are TGTGCCAGCAGTTTATTCGGCGGGAGAGTTTACAATGAGCAGTTCTTC. The chain carries TRBV27 and TRBJ2-1, with TRBD2 matching over 7 bases. In germline, CDR1 is MNHEY, CDR2 SMNVEV (reference sequence). Trimming removed 1 base from V and 4 bases from J; junction bases left unmatched: 7. The CDR3 sequence is 16 residues long.